This TCR beta chain was retrieved from a study of CD39 and CD103 CD8 tumor-infiltrating T cells. Some clones are missing from TCRdb's copy, which holds only in-frame ones; the method was immunoSEQ multiplex PCR. Here the sample spans 15,000 or so clones, approximately 90% being singletons. Unmatched junction bases numbered 9, after V lost 5 bases and J lost 3 bases. The CDR3 sequence is 15 residues long. Per the germline V gene, CDR1 is MDHEN and CDR2 is SYDVKM. This receptor was identified in a human donor with head and neck squamous cell carcinoma. The gene calls are TRBV28 and TRBJ1-1; 7 positions match TRBD1. Sequencing was carried out using CD8+ T cells sorted from blood. Subset denoted: total memory CD8 T cells (CD45RA-CCR7+/-) from blood or uninvolved lymph node. CDR3 in DNA: TGTGCCAGCAGTAACCAAGACAGGGCCGACACTGAAGCTTTCTTT. Protein: CASSNQDRADTEAFF.